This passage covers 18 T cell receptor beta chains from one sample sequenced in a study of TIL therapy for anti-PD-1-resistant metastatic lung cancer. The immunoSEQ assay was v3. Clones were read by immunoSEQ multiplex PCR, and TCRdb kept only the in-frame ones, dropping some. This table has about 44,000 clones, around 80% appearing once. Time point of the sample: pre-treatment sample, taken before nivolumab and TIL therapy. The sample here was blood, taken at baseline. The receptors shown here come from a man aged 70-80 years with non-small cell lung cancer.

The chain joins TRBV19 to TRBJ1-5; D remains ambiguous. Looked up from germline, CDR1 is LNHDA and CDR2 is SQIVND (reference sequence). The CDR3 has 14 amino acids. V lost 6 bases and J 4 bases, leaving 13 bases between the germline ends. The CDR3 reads CASSTITENQPQHF. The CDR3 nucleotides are TGTGCCAGTAGCACAATAACAGAAAATCAGCCCCAGCATTTT.

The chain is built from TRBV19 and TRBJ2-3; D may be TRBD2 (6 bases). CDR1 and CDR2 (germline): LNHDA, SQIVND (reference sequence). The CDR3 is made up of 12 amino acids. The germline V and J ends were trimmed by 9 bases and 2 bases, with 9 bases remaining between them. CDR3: CARGRLTDTQYF. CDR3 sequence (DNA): TGTGCCAGGGGGAGGCTCACAGATACGCAGTATTTT. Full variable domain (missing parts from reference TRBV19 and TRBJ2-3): DGGITQSPKYLFRKEGQNVTLSCEQNLNHDAMYWYRQDPGQGLRLIYYSQIVNDFQKGDIAEGYSVSREKKESFPLTVTSAQKNPTAFYLCARGRLTDTQYFGPGTRLTVL.

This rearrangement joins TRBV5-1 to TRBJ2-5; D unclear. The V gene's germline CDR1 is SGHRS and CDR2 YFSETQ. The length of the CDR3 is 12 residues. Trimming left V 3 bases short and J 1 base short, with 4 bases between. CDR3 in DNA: TGCGCCAGCAGCTCCCCCCAAGAGACCCAGTACTTC. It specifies CASSSPQETQYF.

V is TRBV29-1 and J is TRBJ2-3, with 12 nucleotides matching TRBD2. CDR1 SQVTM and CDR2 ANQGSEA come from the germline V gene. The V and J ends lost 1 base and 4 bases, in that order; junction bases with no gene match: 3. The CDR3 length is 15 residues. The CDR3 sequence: CSVEGTSGMPDTQYF. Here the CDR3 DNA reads TGCAGCGTTGAAGGGACTAGCGGGATGCCAGATACGCAGTATTTT.

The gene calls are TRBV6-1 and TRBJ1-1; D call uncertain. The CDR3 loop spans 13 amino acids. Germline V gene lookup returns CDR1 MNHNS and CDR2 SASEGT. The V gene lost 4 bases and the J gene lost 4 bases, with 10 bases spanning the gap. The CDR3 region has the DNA TGTGCCAGCAGTGTAATGGCCAGCACTGAAGCTTTCTTT. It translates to CASSVMASTEAFF.

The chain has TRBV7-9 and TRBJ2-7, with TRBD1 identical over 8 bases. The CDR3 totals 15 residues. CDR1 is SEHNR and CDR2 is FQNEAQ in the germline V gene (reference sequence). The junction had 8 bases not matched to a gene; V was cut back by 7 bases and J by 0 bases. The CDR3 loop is CASNSPDRGSYEQYF. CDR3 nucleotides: TGTGCCAGCAACTCCCCCGACAGGGGCTCCTACGAGCAGTACTTC. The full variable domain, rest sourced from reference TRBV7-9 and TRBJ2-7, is DTGVSQNPRHKITKRGQNVTFRCDPISEHNRLYWYRQTLGQGPEFLTYFQNEAQLEKSRLLSDRFSAERPKGSFSTLEIQRTEQGDSAMYLCASNSPDRGSYEQYFGPGTRLTVT.

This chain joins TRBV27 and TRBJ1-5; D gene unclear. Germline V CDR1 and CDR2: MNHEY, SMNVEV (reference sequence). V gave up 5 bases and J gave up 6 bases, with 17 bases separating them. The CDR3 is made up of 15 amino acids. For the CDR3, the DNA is TGTGCCAGCAGTCAAACAGCAGGATCCGGTCAGCCCCAGCATTTT. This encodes CASSQTAGSGQPQHF.

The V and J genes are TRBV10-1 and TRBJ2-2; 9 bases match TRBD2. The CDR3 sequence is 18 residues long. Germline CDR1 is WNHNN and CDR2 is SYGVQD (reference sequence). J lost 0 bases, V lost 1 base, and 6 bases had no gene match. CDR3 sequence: CASSELAGEFTNTGELFF. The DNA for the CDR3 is TGCGCCAGCAGTGAGTTAGCGGGAGAGTTTACGAACACCGGGGAGCTGTTTTTT.

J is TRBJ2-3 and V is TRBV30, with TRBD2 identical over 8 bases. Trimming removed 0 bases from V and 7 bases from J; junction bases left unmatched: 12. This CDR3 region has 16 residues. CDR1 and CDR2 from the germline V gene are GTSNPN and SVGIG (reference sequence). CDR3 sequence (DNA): TGTGCCTGGAGTGTAGGAACCAGCGGGAGCGTATATACGCAGTATTTT. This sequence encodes CAWSVGTSGSVYTQYF.

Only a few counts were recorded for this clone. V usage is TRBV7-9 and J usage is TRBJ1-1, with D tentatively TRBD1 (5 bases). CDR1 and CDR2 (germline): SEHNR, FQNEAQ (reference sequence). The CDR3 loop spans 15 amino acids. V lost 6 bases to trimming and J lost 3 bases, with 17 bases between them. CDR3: CASSSIREIDTEAFF. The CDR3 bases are TGTGCCAGCAGTTCTATCAGGGAAATTGACACTGAAGCTTTCTTT.

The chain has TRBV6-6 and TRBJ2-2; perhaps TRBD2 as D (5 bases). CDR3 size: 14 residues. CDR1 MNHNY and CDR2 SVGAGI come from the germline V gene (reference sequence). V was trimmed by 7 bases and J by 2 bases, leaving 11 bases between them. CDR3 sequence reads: CASISGGNTGELFF. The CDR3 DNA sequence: TGTGCCAGCATATCAGGAGGAAACACCGGGGAGCTGTTTTTT.

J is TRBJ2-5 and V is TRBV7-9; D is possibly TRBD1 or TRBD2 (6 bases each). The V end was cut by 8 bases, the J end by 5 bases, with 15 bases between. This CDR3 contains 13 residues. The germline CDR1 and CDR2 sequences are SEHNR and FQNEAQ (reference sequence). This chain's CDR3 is CASCPQGGETQYF. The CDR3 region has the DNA TGTGCCAGCTGCCCACAGGGAGGCGAGACCCAGTACTTC.

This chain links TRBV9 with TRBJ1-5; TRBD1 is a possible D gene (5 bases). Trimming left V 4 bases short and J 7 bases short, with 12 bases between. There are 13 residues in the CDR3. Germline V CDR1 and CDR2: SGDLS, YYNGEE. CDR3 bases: TGTGCCAGCAGCCCCCAGGGAGGCCAGCCCCAGCATTTT. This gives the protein CASSPQGGQPQHF.

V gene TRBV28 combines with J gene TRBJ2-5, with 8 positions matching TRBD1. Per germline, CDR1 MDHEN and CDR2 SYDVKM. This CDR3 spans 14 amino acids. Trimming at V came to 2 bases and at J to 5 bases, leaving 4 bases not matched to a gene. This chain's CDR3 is CASSLAQGAETQYF. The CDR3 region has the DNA TGTGCCAGCAGTTTAGCCCAGGGGGCGGAGACCCAGTACTTC.

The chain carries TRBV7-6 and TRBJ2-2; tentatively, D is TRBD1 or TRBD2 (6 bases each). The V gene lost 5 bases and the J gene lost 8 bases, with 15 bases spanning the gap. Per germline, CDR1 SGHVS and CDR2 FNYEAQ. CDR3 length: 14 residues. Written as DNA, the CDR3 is TGTGCCAGCAGCACAAATCAGGGGACTGGGGAGCTGTTTTTT. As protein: CASSTNQGTGELFF. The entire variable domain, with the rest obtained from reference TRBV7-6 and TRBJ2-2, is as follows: GAGVSQSPRYKVTKRGQDVALRCDPISGHVSLYWYRQALGQGPEFLTYFNYEAQQDKSGLPNDRFSAERPEGSISTLTIQRTEQRDSAMYRCASSTNQGTGELFFGEGSRLTVL.

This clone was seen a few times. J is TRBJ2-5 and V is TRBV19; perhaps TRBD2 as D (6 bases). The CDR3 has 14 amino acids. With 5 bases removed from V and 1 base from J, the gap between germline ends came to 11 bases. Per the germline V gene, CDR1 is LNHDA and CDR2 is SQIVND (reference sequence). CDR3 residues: CASSAASVQETQYF. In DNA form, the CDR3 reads TGTGCCAGTAGTGCAGCTAGCGTCCAAGAGACCCAGTACTTC.

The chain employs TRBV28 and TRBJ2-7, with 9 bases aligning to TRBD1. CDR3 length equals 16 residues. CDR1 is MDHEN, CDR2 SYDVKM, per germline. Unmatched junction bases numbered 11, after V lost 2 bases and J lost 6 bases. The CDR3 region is CASSLRVGQGRSEQYF. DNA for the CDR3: TGTGCCAGCAGTTTAAGGGTGGGACAGGGTCGTAGCGAGCAGTACTTC.

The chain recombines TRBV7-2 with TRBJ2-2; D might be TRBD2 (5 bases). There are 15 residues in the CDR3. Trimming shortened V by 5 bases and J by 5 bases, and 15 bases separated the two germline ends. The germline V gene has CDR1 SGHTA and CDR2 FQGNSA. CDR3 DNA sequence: TGTGCCAGCAGCCTCCAAATCACGGGGACCGGGGAGCTGTTTTTT. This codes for CASSLQITGTGELFF.